A selection of T cell receptor beta chains follows, all from one sample in a study of blood T cell repertoires in COVID-19. Assay used: immunoSEQ multiplex PCR; TCRdb lists only in-frame clones, some missing. The sample carries tens of thousands of clones, 84% recorded once. Sequencing was carried out using peripheral blood. Receptor source: a man aged 45-65 years with active or convalescent COVID-19. Both conserved end residues are part of each CDR3. A D gene is named only where the DNA matches it firmly. Size is omitted from some rows. Given values are once, few, many or a class for expanded clones.

once	TRBV5-1	TRBJ2-1	TRBD2	TGCGCCAGCAGCCAAACTAGCGGAAGTAGCTCCTACAATGAGCAGTTCTTC	CASSQTSGSSSYNEQFF
-	TRBV14	TRBJ1-2	-	TGTGCCAGCAGCCAAGCCCCAACCGGGACACTTGGTCGATATGGCTACACCTTC	CASSQAPTGTLGRYGYTF
few	TRBV9	TRBJ1-6	TRBD1	TGTGCCAGCAGCGCGGGGGGGACAGGGCCCAATTCACCCCTCCACTTT	CASSAGGTGPNSPLHF
-	TRBV6-5	TRBJ1-1	-	TGTGCCAGCAGTTACCGCAGGATAATGAACACTGAAGCTTTCTTT	CASSYRRIMNTEAFF
few	TRBV7-2	TRBJ2-2	TRBD1	TGTGCCAGCAGCCGCGTTGACAGGGTAGTGCAACCCGGGGAGCTGTTTTTT	CASSRVDRVVQPGELFF
-	TRBV15	TRBJ1-3	-	TGTGCCACCAGCATTGGAGGCTCTGGAAACACCATATATTTT	CATSIGGSGNTIYF
-	TRBV3-1/TRBV3-2	TRBJ1-6	-	TGTGCCAGCAGCCAAGATACCTACAGGCAAGATTCACCCCTCCACTTT	CASSQDTYRQDSPLHF
-	TRBV5-1	TRBJ2-7	-	TGCGCCAGCAGCCTTAACCAGTACGAGCAGTACTTC	CASSLNQYEQYF
-	TRBV5-1	TRBJ1-2	TRBD1	TGCGCCAGCAGCCACGGGACAGGGGGCGACTATGGCTACACCTTC	CASSHGTGGDYGYTF
once	TRBV3-1/TRBV3-2	TRBJ2-7	-	TGTGCCAGCAGCCCTATCCGGGACATGTCCTACGAGCAGTACTTC	CASSPIRDMSYEQYF
-	TRBV18	TRBJ2-5	-	TGTGCCAGCTCACCACGGCGCAGCGAGGAGACCCAGTACTTC	CASSPRRSEETQYF
-	TRBV21-1	TRBJ1-5	-	TGTGCCAGCAGCAAAGGAATTACCCTACAGGCTTATAGCAATCAGCCCCAGCATTTT	CASSKGITLQAYSNQPQHF
-	TRBV3-1/TRBV3-2	TRBJ2-1	-	TGTGCCAGCAGGGTCGTCGGGGGAAATGAGCAGTTCTTC	CASRVVGGNEQFF
-	TRBV2	TRBJ2-7	-	TGTGCCAGCAGTGTAGTCAACGAGCAGTACTTC	CASSVVNEQYF
once	TRBV9	TRBJ1-4	-	TGTGCCAGCAGCGTAGGACCCAGGGGCTTGGCGGAAAAACTGTTTTTT	CASSVGPRGLAEKLFF
-	TRBV24-1	TRBJ2-5	-	TGTGCCACCAGTGACACAGGGCAAGAGACCCAGTACTTC	CATSDTGQETQYF
-	TRBV6-5	TRBJ1-6	-	TGTGCCAGCAGGACCACGGGACTCACAAATTCACCCCTCCACTTT	CASRTTGLTNSPLHF
-	TRBV30	TRBJ2-7	TRBD1	TGTGCCTGGAGGCGGACAGGGAATTCCTACGAGCAGTACTTC	CAWRRTGNSYEQYF
once	TRBV21-1	TRBJ2-1	-	TGTGCCAGCAGCGAGGGTTGGGAGCAGTTCTTC	CASSEGWEQFF
-	TRBV29-1	TRBJ1-1	TRBD1	TGCAGCGTTGATCAGGCAGGGGGTCCCACTGAAGCTTTCTTT	CSVDQAGGPTEAFF
few	TRBV19	TRBJ1-1	-	TGTGCCAGTAGTTTCCAAAACACTGAAGCTTTCTTT	CASSFQNTEAFF
-	TRBV13	TRBJ1-2	TRBD1	TGTGCCAGCAGCGAAGTACAGGGGCGAGGGTCGGTTGGCTACACCTTC	CASSEVQGRGSVGYTF
-	TRBV10-2	TRBJ1-5	-	TGCGCCAGCAGGCCGGGAACCAATCAGCCCCAGCATTTT	CASRPGTNQPQHF
-	TRBV19	TRBJ2-5	TRBD2	TGTGCCAGTAGTATAGGTGGAACGGGGGGGCCTGATATAGAGACCCAGTACTTC	CASSIGGTGGPDIETQYF
-	TRBV9	TRBJ1-5	-	TGTGCCAGCAGCGTAGATGACAGAAGCAATCAGCCCCAGCATTTT	CASSVDDRSNQPQHF